Listed below are T cell receptor beta chains from one sample, sequenced in a study of identical twins. TCRdb reanalysed the 5' RACE reads using MiXCR and keeps one entry per CDR3 protein. The sample contains a few hundred thousand distinct CDR3 sequences, over 8.5% of which appear only once. The data also belong to a second study, concerning yellow fever vaccine responses in identical twins.

The sample consisted of CD8+ T cells sorted from blood. Receptors originate from a young woman in good health. The CDR3 runs from the conserved cysteine through the conserved F or W. Fields, in order: V gene, clone size, J gene, CDR3 length, D gene, CDR3 DNA, CDR3 protein. The D gene is left open where the match is weak. Clone sizes are given selectively: once, few, many, or a class where the clone is expanded.

TRBV3-1	NA	TRBJ2-5	15	TRBD1	TGTGCCAGCAGCGGGCCCCAGGGGGCCCTGAGGACCCAGTACTTC	CASSGPQGALRTQYF
TRBV20-1	many	TRBJ2-2	13	NA	TGCAGTGCATCGGACACCGACACCGGGGAGCTGTTTTTT	CSASDTDTGELFF
TRBV4-3	many	TRBJ1-2	15	TRBD1	TGCGCCAGCAGCCAAGATCGGGGGACAGGGTATGGCTACACCTTC	CASSQDRGTGYGYTF
TRBV12-3/TRBV12-4	many	TRBJ1-5	15	NA	TGTGCCAGCACCATGCTTGGGGGGGGCAATCAGCCCCAGCATTTT	CASTMLGGGNQPQHF
TRBV29-1	NA	TRBJ2-3	17	TRBD2	TGCAGCGTTGATCCAGCGGGACCGATAGTAAGCACAGATACGCAGTATTTT	CSVDPAGPIVSTDTQYF
TRBV7-2	many	TRBJ1-5	14	NA	TGTGCCAGCAGCCTCCTCTATAGCAATCAGCCCCAGCATTTT	CASSLLYSNQPQHF
TRBV5-1	many	TRBJ2-3	13	NA	TGCGCCAGCAGAAACAGGGTCCCAGATACGCAGTATTTT	CASRNRVPDTQYF
TRBV5-6	few	TRBJ1-2	15	TRBD1	TGTGCCAGCAGCCCACCAGGGGGCTTTGGCTATGGCTACACCTTC	CASSPPGGFGYGYTF
TRBV4-3	few	TRBJ2-5	14	TRBD1	TGCGCCAGCAGCCCAGGACAGGCCACAGAGACCCAGTACTTC	CASSPGQATETQYF
TRBV3-1	NA	TRBJ2-6	18	TRBD1	TGTGCCAGCAGCCAATCACCTGGACAGGGGGCCGGCGCCAACGTCCTGACTTTC	CASSQSPGQGAGANVLTF
TRBV12-3/TRBV12-4	many	TRBJ2-7	12	NA	TGTGCCAGCATGGGGAGCTCCTACGAGCAGTACTTC	CASMGSSYEQYF
TRBV7-8	NA	TRBJ1-5	15	NA	TGTGCCAGCAGCTTGACGGGGCAGGCAGCGGAGCCCCAGCATTTT	CASSLTGQAAEPQHF
TRBV5-6	NA	TRBJ2-5	14	TRBD2	TGTGCCAGCAGCTTGCAAGCGGGATGGGAGACCCAGTACTTC	CASSLQAGWETQYF
TRBV30	NA	TRBJ2-3	13	TRBD1	TGTGCCTGGGACAGGGGGAGCACAGATACGCAGTATTTT	CAWDRGSTDTQYF
TRBV29-1	NA	TRBJ1-2	12	NA	TGCAGCGTTGAAGATCGGCAGGGTAGCTACACCTTC	CSVEDRQGSYTF
TRBV5-1	NA	TRBJ1-2	13	NA	TGCGCCAGCAGCCCGGACATGGAGGATGGCTACACCTTC	CASSPDMEDGYTF
TRBV5-1	few	TRBJ2-7	12	NA	TGCGCCAGCAGCTTTGGTCAGCACGAGCAGTACTTC	CASSFGQHEQYF
TRBV20-1	few	TRBJ2-1	16	TRBD2	TGCAGTGCTGTTCCCCTAGCGGGAGGGTTCTACAATGAGCAGTTCTTC	CSAVPLAGGFYNEQFF
TRBV12-3/TRBV12-4	many	TRBJ2-1	16	TRBD2	TGTGCCAGCAGCCCTAGCGGGACAGCCTCCTACAATGAGCAGTTCTTC	CASSPSGTASYNEQFF
TRBV27	many	TRBJ2-1	13	NA	TGTGCCAGCAGTGTAGTCGGCTACAATGAGCAGTTCTTC	CASSVVGYNEQFF
TRBV11-3	few	TRBJ2-1	15	TRBD1	TGTGCCAGCAGCCCCCGGACAGGGGGGAACAATGAGCAGTTCTTC	CASSPRTGGNNEQFF
TRBV9	few	TRBJ2-1	16	NA	TGTGCCAGCAGCGAATTTGGGGGCAGCTCCTACAATGAGCAGTTCTTC	CASSEFGGSSYNEQFF
TRBV7-9	few	TRBJ2-5	12	NA	TGTGCCAGCAGCCAGTCGTCCGAGACCCAGTACTTC	CASSQSSETQYF
TRBV14	few	TRBJ2-1	17	TRBD2	TGTGCCAGCAGCCAAGATATCCTAATAGCGGGAGGCAATGAGCAGTTCTTC	CASSQDILIAGGNEQFF
TRBV28	few	TRBJ1-6	15	NA	TGTGCCAGCAGTTTCGTCTCCTGGGATAATTCACCCCTCCACTTT	CASSFVSWDNSPLHF
TRBV4-1	NA	TRBJ1-1	14	TRBD1	TGCGCCAGCAGCCACCTGACAGGGGGCACTGAAGCTTTCTTT	CASSHLTGGTEAFF
TRBV5-1	NA	TRBJ2-1	15	NA	TGCGCCAGCAGCTTGGTTCTTGCGGGTCACAATGAGCAGTTCTTC	CASSLVLAGHNEQFF
TRBV6-5	NA	TRBJ2-3	13	NA	TGTGCCAGCAGCTATGCCCGCACAGATACGCAGTATTTT	CASSYARTDTQYF
TRBV27	few	TRBJ1-1	16	TRBD1	TGTGCCAGCAGTTTATCCCGGACAGGAGATGGATTAACAGCTTTCTTT	CASSLSRTGDGLTAFF
TRBV14	many	TRBJ1-4	15	NA	TGTGCCAGCAGCCAATGGGGCGGAACTAATGAAAAACTGTTTTTT	CASSQWGGTNEKLFF
TRBV4-1	many	TRBJ2-3	16	NA	TGCGCCAGCAGCCAAGGCCTGAGACCGATCACAGATACGCAGTATTTT	CASSQGLRPITDTQYF
TRBV27	NA	TRBJ1-5	14	TRBD1	TGTGCCAGTGGGACAGACTATAGCAATCAGCCCCAGCATTTT	CASGTDYSNQPQHF
TRBV29-1	many	TRBJ2-3	15	NA	TGCAGCGTCGCCGCGGGACAGAGCAGCACAGATACGCAGTATTTT	CSVAAGQSSTDTQYF
TRBV6-2/TRBV6-3	few	TRBJ2-1	14	TRBD2	TGTGCCAGCACCCACCGGGAGGGCCTCCATGAGCAGTTCTTC	CASTHREGLHEQFF
TRBV28	few	TRBJ2-2	11	NA	TGTGCCATTTGGGGGGCCGGGGAGCTGTTTTTT	CAIWGAGELFF
TRBV7-9	NA	TRBJ2-1	15	TRBD2	TGTGCCAGCAGCTTTTGGACTAGCGGGGTCAATGAGCAGTTCTTC	CASSFWTSGVNEQFF
TRBV29-1	few	TRBJ2-7	13	NA	TGCAGCGTAGCCGGGACCGACTCCTACGAGCAGTACTTC	CSVAGTDSYEQYF
TRBV7-6	few	TRBJ2-3	15	TRBD2	TGTGCCAGCAGCTACGCTAGCGGGGGGGCAGATACGCAGTATTTT	CASSYASGGADTQYF
TRBV7-2	NA	TRBJ2-5	15	TRBD1	TGTGCCAGCAGCCCTAAGGGACAGATCCCAGAGACCCAGTACTTC	CASSPKGQIPETQYF
TRBV13	NA	TRBJ2-2	15	NA	TGTGCCAGCAGCCCCCGGACACCTAACACCGGGGAGCTGTTTTTT	CASSPRTPNTGELFF
TRBV24-1	NA	TRBJ2-2	17	NA	TGTGCCACCAGTGATTCCCCGACAGGCTTGAACACCGGGGAGCTGTTTTTT	CATSDSPTGLNTGELFF
TRBV4-1	NA	TRBJ2-4	16	NA	TGCGCCAGCAGCCAAGTACAGGATCTAGCCAAAAACATTCAGTACTTC	CASSQVQDLAKNIQYF
TRBV27	NA	TRBJ2-3	14	NA	TGTGCCAGCAGTTTATCAGCCCACACAGATACGCAGTATTTT	CASSLSAHTDTQYF
TRBV7-9	few	TRBJ2-7	14	TRBD1	TGTGCCAGCAGCTCCCGGGACAGGGCCCACGAGCAGTACTTC	CASSSRDRAHEQYF